These 28 T cell receptor beta chains share one sample of origin, sequenced in a study of T cells in Graves' hyperthyroidism and ophthalmopathy. Using RNA transcripts as the source, TCR beta CDR3 regions were amplified. With the HTBI primer set, the TCR CDR3 went through a first round of RT-PCR. TCRdb ran MiXCR on the multiplex PCR reads and lists one entry per CDR3 protein. The table shows roughly 700,000 distinct CDR3 sequences, with roughly a third occurring only once. The sequenced sample consisted of blood. The receptors originated from a woman in her thirties or forties with Graves' hyperthyroidism.

This clonotype was counted only a few times. The chain employs TRBV6-1 and TRBJ2-2, with 9 bases that match TRBD1. V was clipped by 9 bases and J by 4 bases; unmatched bases: 6. Germline V CDR1 and CDR2: MNHNS, SASEGT. The CDR3 runs 14 residues. CDR3 region: CASIRDRATGELFF. The CDR3 DNA reads as TGTGCCAGTATCCGGGACAGGGCCACCGGGGAGCTGTTTTTT.

This clonotype was observed at least ten times. This chain connects TRBV7-9 to TRBJ1-5, with D hard to call. The CDR3 covers 16 residues. Trimming took off 4 bases at V and 1 base at J, with 14 bases between the two ends. CDR1 is SEHNR, CDR2 FQNEAQ, per germline (reference sequence). The CDR3 nucleotides read TGTGCCAGCAGCTCCGGCTTCTCGGGGAGCAATCAGCCCCAGCATTTT. Translating it yields CASSSGFSGSNQPQHF.

In this sample, this clonotype turned up a few times. CDR3 in amino acids: CASSRKDRRETQYF. As DNA, the CDR3 is TGTGCCAGCAGCCGGAAGGATAGGCGGGAGACCCAGTACTTC. This chain joins TRBV12-3 or TRBV12-4 and TRBJ2-5; D call uncertain. CDR3 size: 14 residues. The ends were cut back, 6 bases at V and 5 bases at J, with 16 bases in the middle.

V is TRBV20-1 and J is TRBJ2-3, with TRBD2 as a possible D gene (6 bases). Germline V gene data show CDR1 as DFQATT and CDR2 as SNEGSKA (reference sequence). This CDR3 is built from 14 residues. V dropped 6 bases and J dropped 0 bases, with 13 bases sitting between them. CDR3: CSAPRGSSTDTQYF. The CDR3 DNA reads TGCAGTGCCCCTCGGGGGTCTAGCACAGATACGCAGTATTTT.

This clonotype was picked up a small number of times. CDR3 DNA sequence: TGCAGTGCTAGAGACCTCCTAGCGGGAGTAGAGGAGACCCAGTACTTC. This sequence encodes CSARDLLAGVEETQYF. J is TRBJ2-5 and V is TRBV20-1, with TRBD2 matching over 10 bases. This CDR3 comprises 16 residues. Per the germline V gene, CDR1 is DFQATT and CDR2 is SNEGSKA (reference sequence). J gave up 5 bases and V 0 bases, and 9 bases lay outside the gene matches.

Concerning this clonotype: A read error is possible here, since a much larger clone lies one base away. The rearrangement links TRBV19 to TRBJ1-1, with 9 bases matching TRBD1. CDR3 length: 14 amino acids. The germline V gene encodes CDR1 LNHDA and CDR2 SQIVND (reference sequence). The junction had 7 bases not matched to a gene; V was cut back by 5 bases and J by 6 bases. This CDR3 reads CASSLTGGIAEAFF. The DNA of the CDR3 is TGTGCCAGTAGTCTAACAGGGGGCATCGCTGAAGCTTTCTTT.

This clonotype was seen at least ten times. V usage is TRBV7-8 and J usage is TRBJ2-5; the match to TRBD1 covers 7 bases. Trimming cost V 3 bases and J 5 bases; bases outside gene matches: 3. CDR3 length: 13 amino acids. The germline CDR1 and CDR2 sequences are SGHVS and FQNEAQ. The CDR3 DNA reads TGTGCCAGCAGCTTCGGCAGGGGGGAGACCCAGTACTTC. Amino acids: CASSFGRGETQYF. Using reference TRBV7-8 and TRBJ2-5 for the parts outside the CDR3, the full variable domain is GAGVSQSPRYKVAKRGQDVALRCDPISGHVSLFWYQQALGQGPEFLTYFQNEAQLDKSGLPSDRFFAERPEGSVSTLKIQRTQQEDSAVYLCASSFGRGETQYFGPGTRLLVL.

In this sample, this clonotype turned up many times. The chain combines TRBV20-1 with TRBJ1-3, with unresolved D. The CDR3 spans 14 residues. Germline V gene data show CDR1 as DFQATT and CDR2 as SNEGSKA (reference sequence). V lost 6 bases, J lost 3 bases, and 15 bases lay in between. The CDR3 coding sequence is TGCAGTGCCAGGTTTGGAACGAATGGAAACACCATATATTTT. This gives the protein CSARFGTNGNTIYF.

Concerning this clonotype: Germline is not matched at one junction end, which may reflect a read error. In DNA, the CDR3 is TGTGCCAGCAGCTTAGTCGTGGCAGCCTCTGGAAACACCACATATTTT. It specifies CASSLVVAASGNTTYF. The V and J genes are TRBV7-9 and TRBJ1-3, with D unresolved. CDR3 length: 16 residues. The germline V gene encodes CDR1 SEHNR and CDR2 FQNEAQ (reference sequence).

The J gene is TRBJ2-5, the V gene TRBV10-2; TRBD2 is a possible D gene (6 bases). Deletions cut 6 bases from V and 1 base from J, with 15 bases between. Germline V CDR1 and CDR2: WSHSY, SAAADI. The CDR3 runs to 15 residues. DNA of the CDR3: TGCGCCAGCAGCCAGACGCGGGGTGGCCAAGAGACCCAGTACTTC. Translating gives CASSQTRGGQETQYF.

With respect to this clonotype: With a much larger clone just one base away, this may be a read error. The chain couples TRBV7-9 to TRBJ1-1; D uncertain. There are 14 residues in the CDR3. Per the germline V gene, CDR1 is SEHNR and CDR2 is FQNEAQ (reference sequence). V shed 3 bases and J shed 3 bases, with 11 bases lying between them. The CDR3 spells CASSFAGTDTEAFF. The CDR3 region has the DNA TGTGCCAGCAGCTTCGCGGGCACAGACACTGAAGCTTTCTTT.

This clonotype appeared many times. The chain has TRBV7-2 and TRBJ2-5; no firm D call. The CDR3 contains 14 residues. The germline gives CDR1 SGHTA, CDR2 FQGNSA. Trimming took 1 base from V and 5 from J, leaving 11 bases between them. Written as DNA, the CDR3 is TGTGCCAGCAGCTTAGGAAACCCTGTGGAGACCCAGTACTTC. Translating gives CASSLGNPVETQYF.

The chain has TRBV6-5 and TRBJ1-1; D not resolved. V was trimmed by 0 bases and J by 4 bases, leaving 12 bases between them. Looked up from germline, CDR1 is MNHEY and CDR2 is SVGAGI. The CDR3 has 15 residues. CDR3 in amino acids: CASSYSSSSATEAFF. The CDR3 DNA sequence: TGTGCCAGCAGTTACTCGAGCAGTTCCGCCACTGAAGCTTTCTTT.

The chain employs TRBV12-3 or TRBV12-4 and TRBJ2-2, with 8 bases aligning to TRBD1. Unmatched junction bases numbered 21, after V lost 6 bases and J lost 3 bases. The CDR3 covers 20 residues. This CDR3 is CASSLGGFRRGPSDTGELFF. In DNA form, the CDR3 reads TGTGCCAGCAGCCTGGGGGGATTTCGCAGGGGGCCCTCGGACACCGGGGAGCTGTTTTTT.

V is TRBV7-2 and J is TRBJ1-6; D gene ambiguous. CDR3 size: 12 residues. Germline CDR1 reads SGHTA; CDR2 reads FQGNSA. V shed 5 bases and J shed 13 bases, with 12 bases lying between them. CDR3 region: CASSQVVGPLHF. CDR3 nucleotides: TGTGCCAGCAGCCAAGTAGTCGGGCCCCTCCACTTT.

The chain links TRBV24-1 to TRBJ1-2, with 8 bases identical to TRBD1. V shed 8 bases, J shed 1 base, and the junction held 2 bases outside the gene matches. Germline CDR1 is KGHDR and CDR2 is SFDVKD. The CDR3 is made up of 13 amino acids. The CDR3 here is CATMTGDNYGYTF. CDR3 sequence (DNA): TGTGCCACCATGACAGGGGATAACTATGGCTACACCTTC.

V is TRBV14 and J is TRBJ2-7; D may be TRBD2 (6 bases). Germline assignment: CDR1 SGHDN and CDR2 FVKESK. This CDR3 spans 13 amino acids. The germline V and J ends were trimmed by 3 bases and 3 bases, with 9 bases remaining between them. The CDR3 here is CASSQAGFYEQYF. The CDR3, as DNA: TGTGCCAGCAGCCAGGCGGGGTTCTACGAGCAGTACTTC.

This clonotype was observed many times. The chain couples TRBV7-2 to TRBJ2-7; no clear D gene. CDR1 SGHTA and CDR2 FQGNSA come from the germline V gene. Deletions cut 5 bases from V and 5 bases from J, with 22 bases between. The CDR3 spans 16 residues. The CDR3 protein is CASSPWVLMSFHEQYF. As DNA, the CDR3 is TGTGCCAGCAGCCCCTGGGTTTTAATGAGTTTCCACGAGCAGTACTTC.

The V call is TRBV7-8, the J call TRBJ1-6, with 8 positions matching TRBD1. The germline V gene has CDR1 SGHVS and CDR2 FQNEAQ. V shed 5 bases, J shed 7 bases, and the junction held 7 bases outside the gene matches. This CDR3 region has 15 residues. As DNA, the CDR3 is TGTGCCAGCAGCCTCTTTGGACAGGGAAATTCACCCCTCCACTTT. The encoded protein is CASSLFGQGNSPLHF.

Concerning this clonotype: The junction differs from germline at one of its ends, possibly a read error. This rearrangement joins TRBV5-1 to TRBJ1-6; D is uncertain. Germline V gene sequence: CDR1 SGHRS, CDR2 YFSETQ. The CDR3 is made up of 17 amino acids. CDR3 in amino acids: CASSLKPGSSYNSPLHF. The CDR3 DNA sequence: TGTGCCAGCAGCTTGAAGCCGGGGTCCTCCTATAATTCACCCCTCCACTTT.

Ten or more counts support this clonotype. The rearrangement uses TRBV5-1 and TRBJ2-7, with D possibly TRBD1 on 6 matching bases. This CDR3 region has 12 residues. Per the germline V gene, CDR1 is SGHRS and CDR2 is YFSETQ. The V and J ends lost 2 bases and 5 bases respectively, with 8 bases between them. The CDR3 protein is CASSFGGHEQYF. The CDR3 DNA is TGCGCCAGCAGCTTTGGGGGCCACGAGCAGTACTTC.

Turning to this clonotype: The final CDR3 position lacks the conserved phenylalanine or tryptophan, pointing to a likely read error. It is unclear where the CDR3 begins or ends on the DNA, so no DNA is shown, and the CDR3 is as TCRdb lists it. The chain carries TRBV7-9 and TRBJ2-7. Germline V lookup: CDR1 SEHNR, CDR2 FQNEAQ (reference sequence). Termini included, the CDR3 measures 8 amino acids. The CDR3: CASSLAFE.

This clonotype was seen ten or more times. V usage is TRBV27 and J usage is TRBJ2-7; 9 bases are shared with TRBD1. The ends lost 6 bases at V and 2 bases at J; junction bases unmatched: 5. CDR3 length equals 14 residues. The germline V gene encodes CDR1 MNHEY and CDR2 SMNVEV (reference sequence). Written as DNA, the CDR3 is TGTGCCAGCAGCTGGGACAGGGCTACCTACGAGCAGTACTTC. It encodes CASSWDRATYEQYF.

Many counts were recorded for this clonotype. The J gene is TRBJ2-7, the V gene TRBV7-2, with a weak D call TRBD1 (5 bases). The V end lost 5 bases, the J end lost 4 bases, and 12 bases lay between the germline ends. CDR1 SGHTA and CDR2 FQGNSA come from the germline V gene. The CDR3 spans 13 residues. The DNA of the CDR3 is TGTGCCAGCAGCCTAGGGGTGGTGTACGAGCAGTACTTC. Translating it yields CASSLGVVYEQYF. The complete variable domain, with remaining parts taken from reference TRBV7-2 and TRBJ2-7, reads GAGVSQSPSNKVTEKGKDVELRCDPISGHTALYWYRQSLGQGLEFLIYFQGNSAPDKSGLPSDRFSAERTGGSVSTLTIQRTQQEDSAVYLCASSLGVVYEQYFGPGTRLTVT.

The chain recombines TRBV6-5 with TRBJ1-1; 7 bases are shared with TRBD1. Per the germline V gene, CDR1 is MNHEY and CDR2 is SVGAGI. CDR3 size: 14 residues. V shed 4 bases, J shed 1 base, and the junction held 3 bases outside the gene matches. The CDR3 DNA is TGTGCCAGCAGTTCGGGACAGTCGAACACTGAAGCTTTCTTT. Protein sequence: CASSSGQSNTEAFF.

This clonotype has more than one count but fewer than ten. V is TRBV20-1 and J is TRBJ2-3; D is unclear. The germline CDR1 and CDR2 sequences are DFQATT and SNEGSKA (reference sequence). V gave up 0 bases and J gave up 6 bases, with 13 bases separating them. The CDR3 runs to 14 residues. DNA of the CDR3: TGCAGTGCTAGAGATCTTGCGAGACTGGATACGCAGTATTTT. Its translation: CSARDLARLDTQYF.

This clonotype has a count of ten or more. This chain connects TRBV29-1 to TRBJ2-7, with 9 bases fitting TRBD2. CDR1 is SQVTM, CDR2 ANQGSEA, per germline. The length of the CDR3 is 14 residues. The junction had 7 bases not matched to a gene; V was cut back by 5 bases and J by 2 bases. In DNA, the CDR3 is TGCAGCGTTCTCAAGCGGGGGGTAACCTACGAGCAGTACTTC. Translation gives CSVLKRGVTYEQYF.

This clonotype was counted between two and nine times. The J gene is TRBJ1-1, the V gene TRBV2; D remains ambiguous. V was shortened by 6 bases and J by 0 bases, with 14 bases between the two germline ends. The CDR3 loop spans 15 amino acids. Germline V lookup: CDR1 SNHLY, CDR2 FYNNEI. The CDR3: CASRDPGHMNTEAFF. The CDR3 DNA follows: TGTGCCAGCAGGGATCCCGGGCACATGAACACTGAAGCTTTCTTT.